This passage covers 8 T cell receptor beta chains from one sample sequenced in a study of blood T cell repertoires in COVID-19. Sequencing was performed with immunoSEQ multiplex PCR; in TCRdb, only in-frame clones are kept and a portion is missing. Altogether roughly 160,000 clones are present, around nine tenths being singletons, with the ten largest covering 10%. The sample was peripheral blood. These receptors all stem from a woman in her seventies with COVID-19, enrolled during active disease.

The sample holds one count of this clone. CDR3: CSGHRQSAVDGYTF. CDR3 coding DNA: TGCAGCGGCCACCGACAGTCGGCCGTCGATGGCTACACCTTC. V usage is TRBV29-1 and J usage is TRBJ1-2; TRBD1 is a possible D gene (5 bases). Germline assignment: CDR1 SQVTM and CDR2 ANQGSEA. The CDR3 contains 14 residues. Trimming stripped 7 bases from V and 6 bases from J, with 21 bases between.

V is TRBV2 and J is TRBJ2-1; 8 bases are a match to TRBD2. After removal of 4 bases from V and 8 bases from J, the junction contained 4 bases not matched to a gene. Germline V gene data show CDR1 as SNHLY and CDR2 as FYNNEI. This CDR3 is 13 amino acids long. The CDR3 sequence is CASSGGGRDEQFF. The CDR3 nucleotides are TGTGCCAGCAGTGGCGGGGGGAGGGATGAGCAGTTCTTC.

A word on this clone: A read error is possible here, since a much larger clone lies one base away. The V and J genes are TRBV2 and TRBJ2-1, with 8 bases identical to TRBD2. The length of the CDR3 is 13 residues. With 11 bases clipped from V and 0 bases from J, the junction kept 3 bases outside the gene matches. The V gene's germline CDR1 is SNHLY and CDR2 FYNNEI. CDR3 sequence reads: CAFSGGSYNEQFF. The CDR3 region has the DNA TGTGCCTTCAGCGGGGGCTCCTACAATGAGCAGTTCTTC. The whole variable domain, filled in from reference TRBV2 and TRBJ2-1, reads EPEVTQTPSHQVTQMGQEVILRCVPISNHLYFYWYRQILGQKVEFLVSFYNNEISEKSEIFDDQFSVERPDGSNFTLKIRSTKLEDSAMYFCAFSGGSYNEQFFGPGTRLTVL.

This chain joins TRBV5-5 and TRBJ1-1, with D tentatively TRBD1 (5 bases). The CDR3 has 15 amino acids. The germline V gene encodes CDR1 SGHKS and CDR2 YYEKEE (reference sequence). Deletions cut 4 bases from V and 2 bases from J, with 15 bases between. CDR3 sequence reads: CASSTDQGRNTEAFF. In DNA, the CDR3 is TGTGCCAGCAGCACTGACCAGGGCCGTAACACTGAAGCTTTCTTT.

This clone is a singleton in its sample. The V gene is TRBV5-1, the J gene TRBJ2-3; 12 nucleotides agree with TRBD2. Germline trimming cut 0 bases from V and 8 bases from J; bases unmatched to any gene: 7. Germline V gene lookup returns CDR1 SGHRS and CDR2 YFSETQ. The length of the CDR3 is 16 residues. CDR3 region: CASSLVLAGGPGTQYF. For the CDR3, the DNA is TGCGCCAGCAGCTTGGTTCTAGCGGGGGGGCCGGGTACGCAGTATTTT.

V gene TRBV6-5 combines with J gene TRBJ2-7; a weak D match, TRBD1 (5 bases). The CDR3 consists of 13 residues. Germline CDR1 and CDR2: MNHEY and SVGAGI. V was pared by 7 bases and J by 5 bases, with 15 bases between. The CDR3: CASTVSQGHEQYF. The CDR3 DNA is TGTGCCAGCACGGTTTCGCAGGGCCACGAGCAGTACTTC.

The rearrangement uses TRBV5-1 and TRBJ1-2; D gene ambiguous. This CDR3 contains 13 residues. Per germline, CDR1 SGHRS and CDR2 YFSETQ. The V gene lost 0 bases and the J gene lost 4 bases, with 7 bases spanning the gap. CDR3 coding DNA: TGCGCCAGCAGCTTGGGAACAGCCTATGGCTACACCTTC. Its protein product is CASSLGTAYGYTF.

This clone was seen just once. The chain joins TRBV3-1 (or the pseudogene TRBV3-2) to TRBJ2-5; 10 bases match TRBD2. The CDR3 runs to 15 residues. V gave up 4 bases and J gave up 4 bases; unmatched junction bases: 6. Germline CDR1 is LGHDT and CDR2 is YNNKEL (reference sequence). The CDR3 region is CASSLLGTSVETQYF. CDR3 nucleotides: TGTGCCAGCAGCCTACTCGGGACTAGCGTAGAGACCCAGTACTTC.